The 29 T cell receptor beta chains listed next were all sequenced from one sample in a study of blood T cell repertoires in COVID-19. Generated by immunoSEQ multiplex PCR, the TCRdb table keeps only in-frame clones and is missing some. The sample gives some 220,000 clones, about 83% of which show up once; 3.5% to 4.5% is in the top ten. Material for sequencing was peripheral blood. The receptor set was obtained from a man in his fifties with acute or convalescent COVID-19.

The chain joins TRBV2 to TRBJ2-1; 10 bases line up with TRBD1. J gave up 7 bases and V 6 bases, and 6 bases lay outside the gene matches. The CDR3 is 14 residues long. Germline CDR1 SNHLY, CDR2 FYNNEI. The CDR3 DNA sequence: TGTGCCAGCAGGCGGGACAGGGGTCTTAATGAGCAGTTCTTC. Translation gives CASRRDRGLNEQFF.

This CDR3 reads CASRPGQGNSPLHF. The CDR3 DNA follows: TGTGCCAGCCGCCCTGGACAGGGGAATTCACCCCTCCACTTT. V is TRBV7-9 and J is TRBJ1-6; the match to TRBD1 covers 9 bases. The trim removed 8 bases at V and 7 bases at J, leaving 6 bases unmatched. Germline CDR1 reads SEHNR; CDR2 reads FQNEAQ (reference sequence). The CDR3 extends over 14 amino acids.

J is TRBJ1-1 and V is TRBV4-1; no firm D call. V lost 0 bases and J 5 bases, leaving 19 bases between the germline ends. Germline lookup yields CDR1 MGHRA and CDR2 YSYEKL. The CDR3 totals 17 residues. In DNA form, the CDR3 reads TGCGCCAGCAGCCAAGATAGGGCAGTCGGACGAGGGACTGAAGCTTTCTTT. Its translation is CASSQDRAVGRGTEAFF.

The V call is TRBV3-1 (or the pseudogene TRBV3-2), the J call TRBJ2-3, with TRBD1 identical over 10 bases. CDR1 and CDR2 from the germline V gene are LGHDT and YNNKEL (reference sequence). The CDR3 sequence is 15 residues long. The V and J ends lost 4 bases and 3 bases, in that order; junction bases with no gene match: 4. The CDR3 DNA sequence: TGTGCCAGCAGCCGACAGGGGGCGAGGACAGATACGCAGTATTTT. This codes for CASSRQGARTDTQYF.

CDR3 sequence: CASSEYRVGTDTQYF. CDR3 DNA sequence: TGTGCCAGCAGTGAATACAGGGTAGGCACAGATACGCAGTATTTT. The chain combines TRBV25-1 with TRBJ2-3, with D maybe TRBD1 (5 bases). V gave up 0 bases and J gave up 1 base, with 8 bases separating them. Per the germline V gene, CDR1 is MGHDK and CDR2 is SYGVNS. There are 15 residues in the CDR3.

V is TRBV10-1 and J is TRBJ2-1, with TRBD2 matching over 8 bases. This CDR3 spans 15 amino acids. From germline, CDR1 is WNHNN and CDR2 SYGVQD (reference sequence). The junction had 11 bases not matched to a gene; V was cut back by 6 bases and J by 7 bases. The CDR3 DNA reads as TGCGCCAGCAGCCGGACTAGCTCGAGGGCAAATGAGCAGTTCTTC. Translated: CASSRTSSRANEQFF.

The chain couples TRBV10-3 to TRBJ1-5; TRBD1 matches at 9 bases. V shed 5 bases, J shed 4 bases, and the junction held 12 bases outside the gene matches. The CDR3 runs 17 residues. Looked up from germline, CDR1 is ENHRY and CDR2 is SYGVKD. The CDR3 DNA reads TGTGCCATCAGTCCGGGACAGGGTGGTTTCCCAAATCAGCCCCAGCATTTT. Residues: CAISPGQGGFPNQPQHF.

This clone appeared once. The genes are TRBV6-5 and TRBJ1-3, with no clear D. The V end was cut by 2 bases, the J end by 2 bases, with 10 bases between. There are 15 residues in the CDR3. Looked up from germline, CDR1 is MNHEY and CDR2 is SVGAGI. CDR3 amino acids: CASSYAQQAGNTIYF. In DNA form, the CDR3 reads TGTGCCAGCAGTTACGCCCAGCAGGCTGGAAACACCATATATTTT.

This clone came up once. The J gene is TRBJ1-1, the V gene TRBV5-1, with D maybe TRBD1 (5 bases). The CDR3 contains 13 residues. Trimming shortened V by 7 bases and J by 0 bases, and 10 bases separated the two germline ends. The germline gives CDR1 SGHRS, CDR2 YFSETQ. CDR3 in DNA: TGCGCCAGCCGACAGTACATGAACACTGAAGCTTTCTTT. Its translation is CASRQYMNTEAFF.

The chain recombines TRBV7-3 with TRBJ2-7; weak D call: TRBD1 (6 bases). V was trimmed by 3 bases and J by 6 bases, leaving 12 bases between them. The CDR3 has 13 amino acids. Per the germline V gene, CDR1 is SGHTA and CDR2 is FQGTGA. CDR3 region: CASSLDSFFEQYF. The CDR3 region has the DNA TGTGCCAGCAGCTTGGACAGTTTTTTCGAGCAGTACTTC. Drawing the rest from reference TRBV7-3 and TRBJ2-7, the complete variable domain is GAGVSQTPSNKVTEKGKYVELRCDPISGHTALYWYRQSLGQGPEFLIYFQGTGAADDSGLPNDRFFAVRPEGSVSTLKIQRTERGDSAVYLCASSLDSFFEQYFGPGTRLTVT.

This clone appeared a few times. The CDR3 DNA is TGCAGCGTTAACGGAGTTAGCGGGACCTCCTACGAGCAGTACTTC. This codes for CSVNGVSGTSYEQYF. The rearrangement uses TRBV29-1 and TRBJ2-7; 8 bases map to TRBD2. Unmatched junction bases numbered 9, after V lost 5 bases and J lost 0 bases. CDR1 and CDR2 (germline): SQVTM, ANQGSEA. This CDR3 region has 15 residues.

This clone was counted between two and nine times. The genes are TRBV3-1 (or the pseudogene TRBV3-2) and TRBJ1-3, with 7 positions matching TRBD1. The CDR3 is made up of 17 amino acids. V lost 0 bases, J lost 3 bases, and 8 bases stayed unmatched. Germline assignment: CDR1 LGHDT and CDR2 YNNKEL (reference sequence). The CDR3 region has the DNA TGTGCCAGCAGCCAAGAAGTAAAGGGGGCGCGTGGAAACACCATATATTTT. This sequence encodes CASSQEVKGARGNTIYF.

CDR3 DNA: TGTGCCAGCAGTGAGGACAGGGGAGGTTCACCCCTCCACTTT. Amino acids: CASSEDRGGSPLHF. The chain couples TRBV6-1 to TRBJ1-6, with TRBD1 matching 9 bases. The germline gives CDR1 MNHNS, CDR2 SASEGT. This CDR3 has 14 amino acids. J lost 9 bases, V lost 3 bases, and 3 bases had no gene match.

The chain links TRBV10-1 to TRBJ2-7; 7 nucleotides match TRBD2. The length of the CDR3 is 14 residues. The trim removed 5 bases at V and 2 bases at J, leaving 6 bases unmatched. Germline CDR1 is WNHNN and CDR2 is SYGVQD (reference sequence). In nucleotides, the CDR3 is TGCGCCAGCAGTTCCGGGACTACCACCTACGAGCAGTACTTC. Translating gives CASSSGTTTYEQYF.

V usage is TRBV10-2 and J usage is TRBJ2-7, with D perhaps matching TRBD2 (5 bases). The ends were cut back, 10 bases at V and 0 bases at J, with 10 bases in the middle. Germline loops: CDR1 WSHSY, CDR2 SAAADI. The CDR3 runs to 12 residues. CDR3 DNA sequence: TGCGCCACAACGGGATCCTCCTACGAGCAGTACTTC. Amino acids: CATTGSSYEQYF.

CDR3 nucleotide sequence: TGTGCCAGCAGTTTCGCGGGACAGACGACTTATGGCTACACCTTC. As protein: CASSFAGQTTYGYTF. The chain couples TRBV28 to TRBJ1-2; the match to TRBD1 covers 7 bases. CDR1 is MDHEN and CDR2 is SYDVKM in the germline V gene. V shed 3 bases and J 5 bases; nucleotides not matched to a gene: 9. The CDR3 totals 15 residues.

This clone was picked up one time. CDR3 sequence reads: CASSYTSPGLGFEQYF. In DNA, the CDR3 is TGTGCCAGCAGCTATACGTCCCCGGGACTAGGGTTCGAGCAGTACTTC. V and J are TRBV7-8 and TRBJ2-7, with 8 bases identical to TRBD2. CDR1 SGHVS and CDR2 FQNEAQ come from the germline V gene. V trimming: 4 bases; J trimming: 6 bases; junction bases outside the gene matches: 14. CDR3 length equals 16 residues.

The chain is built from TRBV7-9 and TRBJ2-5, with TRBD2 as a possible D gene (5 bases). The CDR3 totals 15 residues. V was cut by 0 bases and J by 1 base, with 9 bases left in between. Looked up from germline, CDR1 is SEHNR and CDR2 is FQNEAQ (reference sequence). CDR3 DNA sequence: TGTGCCAGCAGCTTAGCTGGAGGACTCCAAGAGACCCAGTACTTC. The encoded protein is CASSLAGGLQETQYF.

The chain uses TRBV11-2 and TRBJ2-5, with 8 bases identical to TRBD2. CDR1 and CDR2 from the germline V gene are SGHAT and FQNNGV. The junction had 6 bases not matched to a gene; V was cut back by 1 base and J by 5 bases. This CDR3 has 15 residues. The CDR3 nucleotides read TGTGCCAGCAGCTTAGCAGGGACTAGGGGGGAGACCCAGTACTTC. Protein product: CASSLAGTRGETQYF.

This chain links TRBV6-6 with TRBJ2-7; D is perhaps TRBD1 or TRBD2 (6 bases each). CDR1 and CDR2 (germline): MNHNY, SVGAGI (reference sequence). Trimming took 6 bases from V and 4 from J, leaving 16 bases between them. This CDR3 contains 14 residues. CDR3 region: CASSRGGNGYEQYF. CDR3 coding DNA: TGTGCCAGCAGCCGAGGGGGGAATGGTTACGAGCAGTACTTC.

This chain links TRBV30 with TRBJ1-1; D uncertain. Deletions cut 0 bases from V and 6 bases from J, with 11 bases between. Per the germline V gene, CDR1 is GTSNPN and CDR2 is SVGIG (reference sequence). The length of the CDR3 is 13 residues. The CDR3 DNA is TGTGCCTGGAGTGTACCGGGGTTTGCTGAAGCTTTCTTT. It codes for CAWSVPGFAEAFF. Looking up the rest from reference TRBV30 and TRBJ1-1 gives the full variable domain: SQTIHQWPATLVQPVGSPLSLECTVEGTSNPNLYWYRQAAGRGLQLLFYSVGIGQISSEVPQNLSASRPQDRQFILSSKKLLLSDSGFYLCAWSVPGFAEAFFGQGTRLTVV.

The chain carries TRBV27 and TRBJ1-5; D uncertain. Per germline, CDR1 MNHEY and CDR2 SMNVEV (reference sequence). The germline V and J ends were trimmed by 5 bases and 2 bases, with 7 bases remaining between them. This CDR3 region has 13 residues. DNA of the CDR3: TGTGCCAGCAGTCGGGGAGGCAATCAGCCCCAGCATTTT. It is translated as CASSRGGNQPQHF.

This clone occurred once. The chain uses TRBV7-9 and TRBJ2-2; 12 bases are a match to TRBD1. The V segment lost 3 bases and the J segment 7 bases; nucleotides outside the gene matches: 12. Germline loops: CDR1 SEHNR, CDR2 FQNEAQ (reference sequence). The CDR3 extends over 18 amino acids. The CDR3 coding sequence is TGTGCCAGCAGCTTTCCCCCGGGGACAGGGGGCGCCGTCGGGGAGCTGTTTTTT. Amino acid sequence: CASSFPPGTGGAVGELFF.

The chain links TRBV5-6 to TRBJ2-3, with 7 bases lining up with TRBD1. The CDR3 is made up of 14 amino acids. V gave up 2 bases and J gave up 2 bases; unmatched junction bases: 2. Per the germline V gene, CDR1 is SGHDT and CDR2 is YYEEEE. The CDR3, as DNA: TGTGCCAGCAGCTTAACAGGGGCCACAGATACGCAGTATTTT. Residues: CASSLTGATDTQYF.

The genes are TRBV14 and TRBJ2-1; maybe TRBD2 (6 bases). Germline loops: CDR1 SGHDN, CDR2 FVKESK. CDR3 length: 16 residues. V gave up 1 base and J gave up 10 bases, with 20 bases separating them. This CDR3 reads CASSQVRGTQRTEQFF. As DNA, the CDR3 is TGTGCCAGCAGCCAAGTTCGGGGGACCCAACGAACGGAGCAGTTCTTC.

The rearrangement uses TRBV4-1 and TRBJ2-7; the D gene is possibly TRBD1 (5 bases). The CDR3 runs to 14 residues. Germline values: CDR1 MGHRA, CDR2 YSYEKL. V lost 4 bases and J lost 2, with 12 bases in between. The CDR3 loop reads CASSPIGATYEQYF. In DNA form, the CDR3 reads TGCGCCAGCAGCCCAATTGGGGCGACCTACGAGCAGTACTTC.

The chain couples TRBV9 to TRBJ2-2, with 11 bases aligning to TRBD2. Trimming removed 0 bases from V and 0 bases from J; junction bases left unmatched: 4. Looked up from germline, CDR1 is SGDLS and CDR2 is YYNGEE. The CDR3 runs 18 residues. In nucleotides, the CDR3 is TGTGCCAGCAGCGTAGGACTAGCGGGGCCTCCGAACACCGGGGAGCTGTTTTTT. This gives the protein CASSVGLAGPPNTGELFF.

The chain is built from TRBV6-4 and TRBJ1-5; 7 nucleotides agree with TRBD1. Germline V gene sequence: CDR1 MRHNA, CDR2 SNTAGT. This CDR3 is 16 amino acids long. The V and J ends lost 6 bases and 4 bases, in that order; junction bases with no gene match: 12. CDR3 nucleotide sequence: TGTGCCAGCAGGATACAGGGGAAAGGGTATAATCAGCCCCAGCATTTT. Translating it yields CASRIQGKGYNQPQHF.

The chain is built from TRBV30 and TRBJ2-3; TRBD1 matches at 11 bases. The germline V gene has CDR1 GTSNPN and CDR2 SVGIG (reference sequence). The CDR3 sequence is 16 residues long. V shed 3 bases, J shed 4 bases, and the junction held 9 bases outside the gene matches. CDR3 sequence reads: CAWSLGTGGTADTQYF. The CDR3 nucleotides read TGTGCCTGGAGCCTTGGGACAGGGGGGACCGCAGATACGCAGTATTTT.